Below, 4 T cell receptor beta chains from the same sample are listed, as sequenced in a study of PD-1 blockade in classical Hodgkin lymphoma. The time point is: newly diagnosed, previously untreated cHL patient sample. Negative selection with magnetic separation was used to purify CD4+ T cells from thawed PBMCs. The data were produced by immunoSEQ multiplex PCR, yet TCRdb's version contains in-frame clones alone and is incomplete. This sample has under 40,000 clones, with about 88% found just once. Material for sequencing was CD4+ T cells from blood. All receptors derive from a human donor with classical Hodgkin lymphoma.

The rearrangement uses TRBV4-1 and TRBJ2-1; 11 positions match TRBD2. The CDR3 consists of 16 residues. Germline V CDR1 and CDR2: MGHRA, YSYEKL. The V segment lost 6 bases and the J segment 3 bases; nucleotides outside the gene matches: 7. The CDR3 nucleotides read TGCGCCAGCAGACGTGGGACTAGCGGTAACTACAATGAGCAGTTCTTC. Protein product: CASRRGTSGNYNEQFF.

This chain uses TRBV28 with TRBJ2-5; D call uncertain. CDR1 and CDR2 from the germline V gene are MDHEN and SYDVKM. V gave up 4 bases and J gave up 1 base, with 7 bases separating them. The CDR3 runs to 13 residues. The CDR3 spells CASSWYSQETQYF. The CDR3 DNA is TGTGCCAGCAGTTGGTACTCCCAAGAGACCCAGTACTTC.

This clone was observed a single time. This chain joins TRBV18 and TRBJ2-3; D gene uncertain. This CDR3 spans 15 amino acids. Between the trimmed V and J ends, which lost 0 bases and 6 bases, there was a span of 13 bases. Germline V gene data show CDR1 as KGHSH and CDR2 as LQKENI. CDR3 DNA sequence: TGTGCCAGCTCACCACCGGCCCTCCCATCGGATACGCAGTATTTT. It encodes CASSPPALPSDTQYF.

The chain employs TRBV28 and TRBJ1-3; the D is unclear. The germline gives CDR1 MDHEN, CDR2 SYDVKM. V lost 3 bases to trimming and J lost 4 bases, with 19 bases between them. The CDR3 has 17 amino acids. The DNA of the CDR3 is TGTGCCAGCAGTTTTAATCCTAGGCAAAATGCCGGAAACACCATATATTTT. It translates to CASSFNPRQNAGNTIYF.